This T cell receptor beta chain emerged from a study of early T cells in non-severe SARS-CoV-2 infection. One entry per CDR3 protein results from TCRdb running MiXCR on the 5' RACE reads. The table includes some 60,000 distinct CDR3 sequences, under 10% detected once. The V gene's germline CDR1 is SGHDN and CDR2 FVKESK. CDR3 length equals 18 residues. V was pared by 3 bases and J by 2 bases, with 8 bases of the junction left unmatched. This clonotype was detected ten times or more. The chain carries TRBV14 and TRBJ2-2, with 11 bases identical to TRBD2. This receptor was identified in an adult who was a healthcare worker with PCR-confirmed SARS-CoV-2 infection or an uninfected control (not recorded which). The specimen sequenced was whole blood. CDR3 amino acids: CASSHLSGRETNTGELFF. DNA for the CDR3: TGTGCCAGCAGCCACCTTAGCGGGAGGGAAACCAACACCGGGGAGCTGTTTTTT.